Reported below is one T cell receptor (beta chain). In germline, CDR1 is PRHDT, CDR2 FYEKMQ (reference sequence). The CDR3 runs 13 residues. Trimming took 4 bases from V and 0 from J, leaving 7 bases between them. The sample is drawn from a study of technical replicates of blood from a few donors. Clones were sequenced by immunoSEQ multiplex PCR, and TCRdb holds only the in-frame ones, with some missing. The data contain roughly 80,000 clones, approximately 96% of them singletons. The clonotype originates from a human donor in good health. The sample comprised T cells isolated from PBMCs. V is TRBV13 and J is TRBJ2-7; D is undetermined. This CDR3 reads CASSSGASYEQYF. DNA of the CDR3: TGTGCCAGCAGCTCCGGAGCCTCCTACGAGCAGTACTTC.